Below, 22 T cell receptor beta chains from the same sample are listed, as sequenced in a study of cytomegalovirus exposure and HLA in healthy donors. Vbeta (60) and Jbeta (13) primers were used in the PCR. Assay: immunoSEQ multiplex PCR; the TCRdb copy retains only in-frame clones and omits some. The sample totals 140,000 to 150,000 clones. Sequenced: PBMCs. These receptors were taken from a male donor in good health and CMV-seronegative.

This chain uses TRBV30 with TRBJ1-5, with 11 bases lining up with TRBD1. V lost 4 bases, J lost 5 bases, and 10 bases stayed unmatched. Per germline, CDR1 GTSNPN and CDR2 SVGIG (reference sequence). This CDR3 has 16 amino acids. The CDR3 DNA reads TGTGCCTGGACCCGGGGGGGGACAGGGGGATATCAGCCCCAGCATTTT. Translating gives CAWTRGGTGGYQPQHF.

This chain connects TRBV30 to TRBJ1-6, with D tentatively TRBD1 (6 bases). The CDR3 sequence is 17 residues long. V shed 3 bases and J shed 3 bases, with 18 bases lying between them. Germline values: CDR1 GTSNPN, CDR2 SVGIG (reference sequence). The CDR3 region is CAWSLEGGYNYNSPLHF. The CDR3 nucleotides are TGTGCCTGGAGCCTAGAGGGGGGGTATAACTATAATTCACCCCTCCACTTT.

The CDR3, as DNA: TGCAGTGCTTCAGGGGTCTATGGCTACACCTTC. It encodes CSASGVYGYTF. The rearrangement joins TRBV20-1 to TRBJ1-2, with D possibly matching TRBD1 (6 bases). V lost 5 bases, J lost 4 bases, and 8 bases lay in between. The CDR3 spans 11 residues. Per germline, CDR1 DFQATT and CDR2 SNEGSKA (reference sequence).

The gene calls are TRBV18 and TRBJ2-2, with 7 bases matching TRBD2. Germline V gene sequence: CDR1 KGHSH, CDR2 LQKENI. Losses at the gene ends were 6 bases for V and 4 bases for J; bases not matched to a gene: 5. The CDR3 length is 14 residues. The CDR3 spells CASSVLAGTGELFF. As DNA, the CDR3 is TGTGCCAGCTCCGTGTTAGCGGGCACCGGGGAGCTGTTTTTT.

The chain has TRBV28 and TRBJ1-2, with no clear D. The CDR3 has 13 residues. V lost 2 bases, J lost 5 bases, and 9 bases lay in between. Per germline, CDR1 MDHEN and CDR2 SYDVKM. The CDR3: CASSLITDYGYTF. The CDR3 DNA follows: TGTGCCAGCAGTTTAATAACAGATTATGGCTACACCTTC.

The chain carries TRBV11-2 and TRBJ2-5, with D hard to call. This CDR3 is 15 amino acids long. Trimming cost V 0 bases and J 2 bases, with 10 bases left between them. Per germline, CDR1 SGHAT and CDR2 FQNNGV. CDR3 sequence reads: CASSLDRWLQETQYF. CDR3 DNA: TGTGCCAGCAGCTTAGATCGTTGGCTTCAAGAGACCCAGTACTTC.

The gene calls are TRBV5-1 and TRBJ1-1; D unresolved. This CDR3 has 13 residues. V was shortened by 4 bases and J by 2 bases, with 9 bases between the two germline ends. In germline, CDR1 is SGHRS, CDR2 YFSETQ. CDR3 coding DNA: TGCGCCAGCAGCCTTCAGGATAACACTGAAGCTTTCTTT. Its protein product is CASSLQDNTEAFF.

The CDR3 loop reads CASSPLGGLNYGYTF. CDR3 nucleotides: TGTGCCAGCAGCCCTCTTGGAGGCCTCAACTATGGCTACACCTTC. This chain connects TRBV16 to TRBJ1-2; D call uncertain. The germline V gene encodes CDR1 KGHSY and CDR2 FQNENV. The CDR3 is 15 amino acids. V shed 4 bases and J shed 2 bases, with 14 bases lying between them.

This sequence joins TRBV19 and TRBJ1-2; D not resolved. Trimming left V 1 base short and J 3 bases short, with 9 bases between. CDR1 is LNHDA, CDR2 SQIVND, per germline (reference sequence). The CDR3 loop spans 14 amino acids. The CDR3 sequence: CASSIGENHYGYTF. In DNA, the CDR3 is TGTGCCAGTAGTATAGGTGAGAACCACTATGGCTACACCTTC.

This chain connects TRBV5-6 to TRBJ2-7; TRBD1 aligns across 7 bases. Germline trimming cut 3 bases from V and 3 bases from J; bases unmatched to any gene: 6. In germline, CDR1 is SGHDT, CDR2 YYEEEE. This CDR3 region has 14 residues. CDR3 sequence: CASSSTDRSYEQYF. The DNA of the CDR3 is TGTGCCAGCAGCTCAACGGACAGGAGCTACGAGCAGTACTTC.

Written as DNA, the CDR3 is TGTGCCAGCTCACCTCTGGCGGGAGGGCCCCACGAGCAGTACTTC. It yields the protein CASSPLAGGPHEQYF. This chain joins TRBV18 and TRBJ2-7; the match to TRBD2 covers 9 bases. Germline values: CDR1 KGHSH, CDR2 LQKENI. This CDR3 is built from 15 residues. With V trimmed by 3 bases and J by 5 bases, 8 bases remained unmatched.

A note on this clone: Other DNA sequences in this sample translate to the same CDR3. This rearrangement joins TRBV28 to TRBJ1-1, with D unclear. This CDR3 spans 13 amino acids. The germline V gene has CDR1 MDHEN and CDR2 SYDVKM. Trimming pared 5 bases from V and 0 bases from J, leaving 7 bases between. The CDR3 loop reads CASSPPMNTEAFF. In DNA, the CDR3 is TGTGCCAGCAGTCCACCTATGAACACTGAAGCTTTCTTT. The full variable domain, rest sourced from reference TRBV28 and TRBJ1-1, is DVKVTQSSRYLVKRTGEKVFLECVQDMDHENMFWYRQDPGLGLRLIYFSYDVKMKEKGDIPEGYSVSREKKERFSLILESASTNQTSMYLCASSPPMNTEAFFGQGTRLTVV.

The chain couples TRBV5-5 to TRBJ2-2; D is uncertain. The CDR3 is 13 amino acids. Germline loops: CDR1 SGHKS, CDR2 YYEKEE (reference sequence). Deletions cut 2 bases from V and 3 bases from J, with 5 bases between. The CDR3 sequence is CASSFQDTGELFF. The CDR3 bases are TGTGCCAGCAGCTTTCAGGACACCGGGGAGCTGTTTTTT.

V is TRBV30 and J is TRBJ2-3; D is perhaps TRBD1 (5 bases). Trimming took off 0 bases at V and 3 bases at J, with 13 bases between the two ends. The germline gives CDR1 GTSNPN, CDR2 SVGIG (reference sequence). The CDR3 consists of 15 residues. CDR3 sequence: CAWSVPAGITDTQYF. The CDR3 DNA sequence: TGTGCCTGGAGTGTACCTGCAGGGATTACAGATACGCAGTATTTT.

V usage is TRBV30 and J usage is TRBJ2-7; TRBD2 might be the D (7 bases). The germline V gene encodes CDR1 GTSNPN and CDR2 SVGIG (reference sequence). Trimming took 0 bases from V and 3 from J, leaving 15 bases between them. The CDR3 contains 15 residues. DNA of the CDR3: TGTGCCTGGAGTGTACTAGGGGGGGCGGTCTACGAGCAGTACTTC. It is translated as CAWSVLGGAVYEQYF.

This chain joins TRBV29-1 and TRBJ1-2; D may be TRBD1 (5 bases). The CDR3 runs to 15 residues. Deletions cut 0 bases from V and 2 bases from J, with 13 bases between. From germline, CDR1 is SQVTM and CDR2 ANQGSEA. The CDR3 coding sequence is TGCAGCGTTGAAGAAGGCCAGGGTAGGAACTATGGCTACACCTTC. Translated, it gives CSVEEGQGRNYGYTF.

This chain links TRBV4-3 with TRBJ2-1; TRBD1 matches at 9 bases. The CDR3 spans 15 residues. The germline V gene encodes CDR1 LGHNA and CDR2 YSLEER. Germline trimming cut 6 bases from V and 9 bases from J; bases unmatched to any gene: 12. Here the CDR3 DNA reads TGCGCCAGCAGGGGGCCCGGACAGGGGTTCGCTGAGCAGTTCTTC. As protein: CASRGPGQGFAEQFF.

The CDR3 protein is CASSALPQEGGYTF. In nucleotides, the CDR3 is TGTGCCAGTTCGGCCCTTCCACAGGAGGGTGGCTACACCTTC. The chain uses TRBV19 and TRBJ1-2; tentative D call: TRBD1 (5 bases). The CDR3 is made up of 14 amino acids. V was trimmed by 8 bases and J by 7 bases, leaving 20 bases between them. Germline CDR1 LNHDA, CDR2 SQIVND (reference sequence).

J is TRBJ2-6 and V is TRBV18; D possibly corresponds to TRBD1 (6 bases). This CDR3 has 15 residues. V lost 6 bases, J lost 0 bases, and 9 bases lay in between. Per the germline V gene, CDR1 is KGHSH and CDR2 is LQKENI. The chain's CDR3 is CASSPRGSGANVLTF. CDR3 DNA sequence: TGTGCCAGCTCCCCCAGGGGCTCTGGGGCCAACGTCCTGACTTTC.

The chain couples TRBV18 to TRBJ2-7; no definite D call. This CDR3 has 12 amino acids. Germline-derived CDR1 and CDR2 are KGHSH and LQKENI. Trimming cost V 3 bases and J 5 bases, with 8 bases left between them. CDR3 bases: TGTGCCAGCTCACCCTCTATTAACGAGCAGTACTTC. It encodes CASSPSINEQYF.

The chain recombines TRBV27 with TRBJ2-7; tentative D call: TRBD1 (5 bases). V shed 5 bases and J shed 6 bases, with 20 bases lying between them. CDR3 length equals 15 residues. Germline CDR1 and CDR2: MNHEY and SMNVEV (reference sequence). This CDR3 reads CASSGKRQITGEQYF. The CDR3 DNA follows: TGTGCCAGCAGTGGCAAAAGACAGATCACAGGCGAGCAGTACTTC.

The CDR3 loop is CASSQEGLDLSEQYF. The DNA of the CDR3 is TGTGCCAGCTCCCAAGAAGGACTAGATCTAAGCGAGCAGTACTTC. This chain connects TRBV18 to TRBJ2-5, with 7 bases fitting TRBD2. TRBJ2-7 matches the DNA end more closely, so the J call is doubtful. The CDR3 covers 15 residues. Germline CDR1 KGHSH, CDR2 LQKENI.